Presented here are 7 T cell receptor beta chains from one specimen sequenced in a study of Tregs in tolerant kidney transplant recipients. The nonmyeloablative bone marrow transplants came from related graft donors, with transient mixed chimerism. Sequencing used immunoSEQ multiplex PCR; TCRdb keeps in-frame clones, though not all of them. The sample table includes roughly 25,000 clones. This specimen was CD4+ T cells from blood (PBMCs), taken 6 months after the transplant. The source is a human patient who received a combined kidney and bone marrow transplant. Some of these T cells may belong to the graft donor.

On this clone itself: Read data end 3 residues before the CDR3 end; the end is taken from the germline J gene. The rearrangement links TRBV30 to TRBJ1-2; weak D call: TRBD1 (6 bases). CDR1 is GTSNPN, CDR2 SVGIG, per germline (reference sequence). The CDR3 sequence is 16 residues long. With 2 bases removed from V and 5 bases from J, the gap between germline ends came to 21 bases. CDR3 protein: CAWSRERQAPLYGYTF. Partial CDR3 DNA: TGTGCCTGGAGTCGGGAGCGACAGGCCCCGTTATATGGC.

Concerning this clone itself: The sequence runs out 3 residues before the end of the CDR3; the remainder is reconstructed from the germline J gene. The rearrangement uses TRBV20-1 and TRBJ2-3; TRBD1 is a possible D gene (5 bases). V lost 2 bases, J lost 0 bases, and 9 bases lay in between. The germline V gene encodes CDR1 DFQATT and CDR2 SNEGSKA (reference sequence). The CDR3 extends over 14 amino acids. The CDR3: CSARLGRSTDTQYF. CDR3 bases read: TGCAGTGCTAGATTGGGGCGGAGCACAGATACG.

Regarding this clone: The sequence runs out 3 residues before the end of the CDR3; the remainder is reconstructed from the germline J gene. The chain combines TRBV5-1 with TRBJ1-2; TRBD1 agrees at 7 bases. V lost 7 bases and J lost 4; bases outside the gene matches: 13. The germline V gene has CDR1 SGHRS and CDR2 YFSETQ. There are 15 residues in the CDR3. The part of the CDR3 DNA that was read is TGCGCCAGCCGCACCGGGACAGTTAACCTCTATGGC. Amino acids: CASRTGTVNLYG. The full CDR3 protein is CASRTGTVNLYGYTF.

Concerning this clone itself: The observed sequence ends 3 residues before the CDR3 terminus, with the missing tail filled in from the germline J gene. V gene TRBV7-7 combines with J gene TRBJ1-1, with D perhaps matching TRBD1 (5 bases). Germline CDR1 is SSHAT and CDR2 is FNYEAQ (reference sequence). The CDR3 totals 13 residues. The V end lost 1 base, the J end lost 4 bases, and 7 bases lay between the germline ends. The chain's CDR3 is CASSLGGGTEAFF. Partial CDR3 DNA: TGTGCCAGCAGCTTAGGGGGGGGCACTGAA.

This chain's CDR3 is CASSPSGGYEQYF. The DNA read from the CDR3 is TGTGCCAGCAGCCCATCGGGGGGCTACGAG. This sequence joins TRBV28 and TRBJ2-7; 7 bases line up with TRBD2. The read ends 3 residues before the CDR3 terminus; that terminus is restored from the germline J gene. This CDR3 region has 13 residues. V trimming: 6 bases; J trimming: 3 bases; junction bases outside the gene matches: 5. The germline V gene encodes CDR1 MDHEN and CDR2 SYDVKM.

For this clone: The read stops 3 residues short of the end of the CDR3; the missing end is completed from the germline J gene. The V call is TRBV19, the J call TRBJ2-1, with 8 positions matching TRBD2. V lost 3 bases and J lost 4; bases outside the gene matches: 5. Looked up from germline, CDR1 is LNHDA and CDR2 is SQIVND (reference sequence). The CDR3 loop spans 15 amino acids. Here the CDR3 reads CASSMRGAGYNEQFF. The sequenced CDR3 bases are TGTGCCAGTAGTATGCGGGGGGCGGGGTACAATGAG.

Note on this clone: The read ends 3 residues before the CDR3 terminus; that terminus is restored from the germline J gene. J is TRBJ1-5 and V is TRBV7-8; D remains unclear. The CDR3 length is 15 residues. From germline, CDR1 is SGHVS and CDR2 FQNEAQ. Trimming shortened V by 5 bases and J by 2 bases, and 13 bases separated the two germline ends. CDR3 DNA (partial): TGTGCCAGCAGCGAAGCAGGTTACCGCAATCAGCCC. It specifies CASSEAGYRNQP. The CDR3 reads in full as CASSEAGYRNQPQHF.